Reported below is one TCR beta chain. Its antigen is unidentified. The templates were synthetic TCR analogs, and they were spiked into each PCR. TCRdb keeps only in-frame clones here, not all; method: immunoSEQ multiplex PCR. The repertoire consists of tens of thousands of clones, with 82% occurring once and the leading ten covering roughly 3.2%. This specimen belongs to a study of PD-L1 blockade in urothelial cancer. Study as a whole: Blood-derived samples held a median approximately 140,000 T cells. Study-level results: Clones that were tumor-associated expanded more in the blood of durable-benefit patients at 3 weeks.

CDR1 and CDR2 (germline): LGHNA, YSLEER. V dropped 0 bases and J dropped 3 bases, with 12 bases sitting between them. CDR3 length: 15 residues. Metastatic or locally advanced urothelial carcinoma was present in the patients. The V gene is TRBV4-3, the J gene TRBJ2-7; D remains ambiguous. This clonotype was sampled from a man in his 70s with urothelial cancer. The source material was PBMCs, sampled around atezolizumab (anti-PD-L1) treatment. The CDR3 spells CASSQEGNTFYEQYF. DNA of the CDR3: TGCGCCAGCAGCCAAGAGGGCAACACCTTCTACGAGCAGTACTTC.